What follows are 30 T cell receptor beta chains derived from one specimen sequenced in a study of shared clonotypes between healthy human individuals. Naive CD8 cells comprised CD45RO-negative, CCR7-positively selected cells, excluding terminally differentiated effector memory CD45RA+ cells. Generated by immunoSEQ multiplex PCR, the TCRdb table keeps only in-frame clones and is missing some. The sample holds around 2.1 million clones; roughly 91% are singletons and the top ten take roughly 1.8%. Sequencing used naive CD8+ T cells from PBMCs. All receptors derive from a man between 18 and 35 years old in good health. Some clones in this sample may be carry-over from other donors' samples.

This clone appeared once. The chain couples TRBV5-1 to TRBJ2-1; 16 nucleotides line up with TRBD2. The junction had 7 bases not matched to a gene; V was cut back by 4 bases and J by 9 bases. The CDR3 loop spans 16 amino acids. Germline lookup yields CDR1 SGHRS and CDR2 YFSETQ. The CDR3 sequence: CASSMGLAGGPIEQFF. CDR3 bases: TGCGCCAGCAGCATGGGACTAGCGGGAGGGCCGATTGAGCAGTTCTTC.

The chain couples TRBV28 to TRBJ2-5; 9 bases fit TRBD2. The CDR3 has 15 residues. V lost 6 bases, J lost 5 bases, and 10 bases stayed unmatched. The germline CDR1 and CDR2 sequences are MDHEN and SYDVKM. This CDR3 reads CASRSGRPFGETQYF. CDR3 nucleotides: TGTGCCAGCAGAAGCGGGAGGCCTTTCGGGGAGACCCAGTACTTC.

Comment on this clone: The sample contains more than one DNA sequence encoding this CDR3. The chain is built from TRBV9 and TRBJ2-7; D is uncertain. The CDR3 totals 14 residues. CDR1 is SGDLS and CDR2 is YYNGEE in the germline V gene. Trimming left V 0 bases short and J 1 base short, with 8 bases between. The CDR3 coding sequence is TGTGCCAGCAGCGTAGCTGGAGCGTCCTACGAGCAGTACTTC. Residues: CASSVAGASYEQYF.

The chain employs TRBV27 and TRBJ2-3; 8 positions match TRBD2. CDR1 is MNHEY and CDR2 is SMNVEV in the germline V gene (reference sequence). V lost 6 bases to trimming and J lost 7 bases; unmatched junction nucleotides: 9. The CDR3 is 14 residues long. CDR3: CASRPGTRNHTQYF. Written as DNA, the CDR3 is TGTGCCAGCAGGCCCGGGACTAGAAACCATACGCAGTATTTT.

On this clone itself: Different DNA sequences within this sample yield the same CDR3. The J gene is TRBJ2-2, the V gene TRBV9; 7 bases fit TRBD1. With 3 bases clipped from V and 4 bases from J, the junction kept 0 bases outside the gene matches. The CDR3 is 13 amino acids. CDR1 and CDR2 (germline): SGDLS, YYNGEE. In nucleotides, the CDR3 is TGTGCCAGCAGCGACAGGGGCACCGGGGAGCTGTTTTTT. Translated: CASSDRGTGELFF. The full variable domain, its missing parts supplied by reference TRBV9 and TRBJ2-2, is DSGVTQTPKHLITATGQRVTLRCSPRSGDLSVYWYQQSLDQGLQFLIQYYNGEERAKGNILERFSAQQFPDLHSELNLSSLELGDSALYFCASSDRGTGELFFGEGSRLTVL.

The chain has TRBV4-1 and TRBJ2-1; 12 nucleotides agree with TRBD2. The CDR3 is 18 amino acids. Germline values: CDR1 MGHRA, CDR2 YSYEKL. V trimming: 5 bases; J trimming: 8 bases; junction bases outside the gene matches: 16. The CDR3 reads CASSATDPGTSGYDEQFF. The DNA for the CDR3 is TGCGCCAGCAGCGCCACAGACCCCGGGACTAGCGGGTACGATGAGCAGTTCTTC.

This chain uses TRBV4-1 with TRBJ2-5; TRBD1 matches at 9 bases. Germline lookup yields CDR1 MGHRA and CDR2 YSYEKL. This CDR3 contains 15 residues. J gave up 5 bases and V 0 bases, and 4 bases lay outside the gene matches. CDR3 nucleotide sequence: TGCGCCAGCAGCCAAGAACAGGGGGCAGGCGAGACCCAGTACTTC. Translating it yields CASSQEQGAGETQYF.

Here the CDR3 reads CSVDGGPRWNEQFF. DNA for the CDR3: TGCAGCGTTGATGGCGGCCCTCGTTGGAATGAGCAGTTCTTC. The chain uses TRBV29-1 and TRBJ2-1; no reliable D call. The germline V and J ends were trimmed by 3 bases and 7 bases, with 16 bases remaining between them. The CDR3 runs 14 residues. CDR1 SQVTM and CDR2 ANQGSEA come from the germline V gene.

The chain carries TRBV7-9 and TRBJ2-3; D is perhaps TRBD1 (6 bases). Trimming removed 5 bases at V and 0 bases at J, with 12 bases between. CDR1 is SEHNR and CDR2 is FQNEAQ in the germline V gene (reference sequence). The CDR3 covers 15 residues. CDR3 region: CASSRPGHSTDTQYF. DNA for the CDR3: TGTGCCAGCAGCCGACCGGGACACAGCACAGATACGCAGTATTTT.

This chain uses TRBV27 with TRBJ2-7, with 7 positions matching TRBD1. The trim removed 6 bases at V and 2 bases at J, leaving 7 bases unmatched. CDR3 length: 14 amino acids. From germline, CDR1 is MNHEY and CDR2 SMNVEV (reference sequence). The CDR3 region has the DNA TGTGCCAGCAGCATATCCGGGACAGCCTACGAGCAGTACTTC. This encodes CASSISGTAYEQYF.

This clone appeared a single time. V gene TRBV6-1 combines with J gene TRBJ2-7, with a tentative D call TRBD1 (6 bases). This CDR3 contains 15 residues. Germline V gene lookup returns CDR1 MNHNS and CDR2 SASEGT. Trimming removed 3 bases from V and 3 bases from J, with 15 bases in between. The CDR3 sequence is CASSESRGFYYEQYF. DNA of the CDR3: TGTGCCAGCAGTGAGTCCAGGGGCTTCTACTACGAGCAGTACTTC.

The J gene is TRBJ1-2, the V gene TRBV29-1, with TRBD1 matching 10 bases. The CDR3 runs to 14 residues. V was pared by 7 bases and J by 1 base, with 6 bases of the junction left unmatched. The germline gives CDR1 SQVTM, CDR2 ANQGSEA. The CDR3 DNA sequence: TGCAGCGACGTGGGACAGGGGATTAACTATGGCTACACCTTC. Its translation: CSDVGQGINYGYTF.

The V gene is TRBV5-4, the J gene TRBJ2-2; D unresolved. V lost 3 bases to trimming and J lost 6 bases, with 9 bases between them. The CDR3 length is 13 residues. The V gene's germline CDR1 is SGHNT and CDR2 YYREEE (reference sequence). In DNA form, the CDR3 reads TGTGCCAGCAGCTACGATGGGGCCGGGGAGCTGTTTTTT. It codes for CASSYDGAGELFF.

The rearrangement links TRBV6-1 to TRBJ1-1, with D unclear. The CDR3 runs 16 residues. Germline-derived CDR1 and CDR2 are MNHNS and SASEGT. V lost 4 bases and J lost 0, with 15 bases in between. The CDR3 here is CASSVLGTYMNTEAFF. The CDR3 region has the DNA TGTGCCAGCAGTGTATTGGGTACCTACATGAACACTGAAGCTTTCTTT.

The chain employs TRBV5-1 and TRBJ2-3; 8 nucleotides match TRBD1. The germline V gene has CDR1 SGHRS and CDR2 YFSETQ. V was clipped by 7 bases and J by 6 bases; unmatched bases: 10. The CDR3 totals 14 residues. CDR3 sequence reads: CASVLRQGLDTQYF. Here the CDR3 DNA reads TGCGCCAGCGTTTTGAGACAGGGGTTGGATACGCAGTATTTT.

The CDR3 coding sequence is TGTGCCAGCAGTAAAACCGGGACAGGCAAAGATGAGCAGTTCTTC. It encodes CASSKTGTGKDEQFF. The rearrangement uses TRBV7-9 and TRBJ2-1; 8 bases agree with TRBD1. CDR1 and CDR2 (germline): SEHNR, FQNEAQ (reference sequence). V dropped 6 bases and J dropped 8; count of bases not matched to a gene: 12. There are 15 residues in the CDR3.

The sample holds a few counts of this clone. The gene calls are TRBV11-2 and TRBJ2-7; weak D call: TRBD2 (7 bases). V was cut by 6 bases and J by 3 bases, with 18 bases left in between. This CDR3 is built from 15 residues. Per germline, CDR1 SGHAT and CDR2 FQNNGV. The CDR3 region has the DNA TGTGCCAGCAGTCACGCCCGGGGGGCGAACTACGAGCAGTACTTC. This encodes CASSHARGANYEQYF.

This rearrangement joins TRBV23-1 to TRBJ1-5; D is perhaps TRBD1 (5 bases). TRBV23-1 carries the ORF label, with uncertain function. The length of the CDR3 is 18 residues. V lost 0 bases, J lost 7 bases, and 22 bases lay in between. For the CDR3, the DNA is TGCGCCAGCAGTCAATCGATGGGTTGGGACCGTGGGCTGCAGCCCCAGCATTTT. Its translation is CASSQSMGWDRGLQPQHF.

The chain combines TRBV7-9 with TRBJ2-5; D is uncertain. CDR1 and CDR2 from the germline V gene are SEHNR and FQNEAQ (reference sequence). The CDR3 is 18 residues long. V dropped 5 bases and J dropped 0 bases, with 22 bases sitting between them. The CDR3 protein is CASSRPALVETYQETQYF. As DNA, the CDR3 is TGTGCCAGCAGCCGACCCGCATTGGTTGAGACGTACCAAGAGACCCAGTACTTC.

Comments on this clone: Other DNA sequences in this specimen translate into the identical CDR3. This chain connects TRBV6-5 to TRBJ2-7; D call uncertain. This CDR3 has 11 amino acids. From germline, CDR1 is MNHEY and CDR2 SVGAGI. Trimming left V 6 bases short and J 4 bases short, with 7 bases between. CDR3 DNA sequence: TGTGCCAGCAGGGCCTCTTACGAGCAGTACTTC. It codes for CASRASYEQYF.

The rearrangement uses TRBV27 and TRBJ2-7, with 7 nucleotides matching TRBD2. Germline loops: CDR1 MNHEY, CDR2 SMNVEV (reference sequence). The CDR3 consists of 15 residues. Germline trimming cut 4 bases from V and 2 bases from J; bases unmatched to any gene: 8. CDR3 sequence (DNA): TGTGCCAGCAGTTCTAAACTAGCGAGTACCTACGAGCAGTACTTC. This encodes CASSSKLASTYEQYF.

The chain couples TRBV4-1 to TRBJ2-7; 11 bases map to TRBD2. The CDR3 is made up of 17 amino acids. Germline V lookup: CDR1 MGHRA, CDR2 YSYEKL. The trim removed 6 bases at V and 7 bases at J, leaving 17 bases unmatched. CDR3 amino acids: CASSQKASGRLSEEQYF. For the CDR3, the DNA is TGCGCCAGCAGTCAGAAGGCTAGCGGGAGGCTGTCGGAAGAGCAGTACTTC.

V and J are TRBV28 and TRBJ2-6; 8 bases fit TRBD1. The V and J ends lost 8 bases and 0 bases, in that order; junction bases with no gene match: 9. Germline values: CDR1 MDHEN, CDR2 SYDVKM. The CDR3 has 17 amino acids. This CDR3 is CASGSGGAGSGANVLTF. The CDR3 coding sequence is TGTGCCAGCGGATCAGGGGGCGCAGGCTCTGGGGCCAACGTCCTGACTTTC.

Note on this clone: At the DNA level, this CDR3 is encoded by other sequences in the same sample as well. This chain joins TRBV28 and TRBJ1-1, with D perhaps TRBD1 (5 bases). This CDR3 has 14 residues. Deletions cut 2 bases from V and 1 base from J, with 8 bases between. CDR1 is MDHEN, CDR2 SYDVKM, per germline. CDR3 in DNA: TGTGCCAGCAGTTTAACAGGAGGGAACACTGAAGCTTTCTTT. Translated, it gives CASSLTGGNTEAFF.

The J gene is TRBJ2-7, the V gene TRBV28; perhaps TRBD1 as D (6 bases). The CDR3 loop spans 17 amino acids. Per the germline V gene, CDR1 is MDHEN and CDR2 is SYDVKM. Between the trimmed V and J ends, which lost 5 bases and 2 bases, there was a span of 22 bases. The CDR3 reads CASSVGTTVGFPYEQYF. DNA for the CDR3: TGTGCCAGCAGTGTTGGGACAACCGTAGGGTTCCCCTACGAGCAGTACTTC. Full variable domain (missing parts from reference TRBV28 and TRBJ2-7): DVKVTQSSRYLVKRTGEKVFLECVQDMDHENMFWYRQDPGLGLRLIYFSYDVKMKEKGDIPEGYSVSREKKERFSLILESASTNQTSMYLCASSVGTTVGFPYEQYFGPGTRLTVT.

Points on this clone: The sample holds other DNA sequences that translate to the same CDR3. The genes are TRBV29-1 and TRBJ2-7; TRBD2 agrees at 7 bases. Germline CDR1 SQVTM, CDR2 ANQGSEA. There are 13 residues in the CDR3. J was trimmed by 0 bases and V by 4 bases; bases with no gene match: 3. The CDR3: CSVGGGSSYEQYF. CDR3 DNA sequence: TGCAGCGTTGGGGGCGGGAGCTCCTACGAGCAGTACTTC.

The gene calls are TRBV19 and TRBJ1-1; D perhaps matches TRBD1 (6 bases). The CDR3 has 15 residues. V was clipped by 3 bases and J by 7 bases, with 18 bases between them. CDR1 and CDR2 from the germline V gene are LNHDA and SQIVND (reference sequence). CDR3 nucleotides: TGTGCCAGTAGTATGCCCCCCGAGGGGGGCATTGAAGCTTTCTTT. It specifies CASSMPPEGGIEAFF.

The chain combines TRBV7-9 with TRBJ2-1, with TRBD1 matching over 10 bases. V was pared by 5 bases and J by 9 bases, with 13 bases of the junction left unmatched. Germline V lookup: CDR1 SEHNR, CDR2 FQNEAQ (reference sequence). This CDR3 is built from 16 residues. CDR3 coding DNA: TGTGCCAGCAGCGAACGGGACAGGGGCTCTCTCTCTGAGCAGTTCTTC. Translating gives CASSERDRGSLSEQFF.

The CDR3 region has the DNA TGTGCCAGCAGTTTACTTCCTGACAGCACCGAACAAGAGACCCAGTACTTC. Translating it yields CASSLLPDSTEQETQYF. V usage is TRBV27 and J usage is TRBJ2-5; D is perhaps TRBD1 (5 bases). This CDR3 has 17 amino acids. The germline V gene encodes CDR1 MNHEY and CDR2 SMNVEV (reference sequence). The ends were cut back, 2 bases at V and 2 bases at J, with 18 bases in the middle.

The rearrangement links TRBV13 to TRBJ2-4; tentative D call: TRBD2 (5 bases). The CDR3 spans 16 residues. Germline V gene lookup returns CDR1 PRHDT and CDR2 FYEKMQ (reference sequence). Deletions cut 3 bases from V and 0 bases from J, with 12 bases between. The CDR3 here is CASSFKAALAKNIQYF. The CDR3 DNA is TGTGCCAGCAGCTTCAAAGCGGCGCTAGCCAAAAACATTCAGTACTTC.